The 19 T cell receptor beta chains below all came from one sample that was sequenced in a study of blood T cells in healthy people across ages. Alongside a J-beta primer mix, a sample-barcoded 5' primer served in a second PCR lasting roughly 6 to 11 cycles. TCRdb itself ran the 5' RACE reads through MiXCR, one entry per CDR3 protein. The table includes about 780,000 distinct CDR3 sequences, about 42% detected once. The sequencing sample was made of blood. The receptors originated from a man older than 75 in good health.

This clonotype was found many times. CDR3 in amino acids: CASSLTPDTQYF. CDR3 sequence (DNA): TGTGCCAGCAGTCTGACCCCGGATACGCAGTATTTT. The rearrangement links TRBV12-3 or TRBV12-4 to TRBJ2-3; D gene uncertain. The CDR3 has 12 amino acids. Between the trimmed V and J ends, which lost 5 bases and 6 bases, there was a span of 9 bases.

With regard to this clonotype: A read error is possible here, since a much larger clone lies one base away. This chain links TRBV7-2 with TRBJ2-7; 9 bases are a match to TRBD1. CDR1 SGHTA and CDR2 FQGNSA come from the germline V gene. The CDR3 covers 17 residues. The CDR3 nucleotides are TGTGCCGGCAGCTTAGCTTGGGGGACAGGGTACTCCTACGAGCAGTACTTC. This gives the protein CAGSLAWGTGYSYEQYF.

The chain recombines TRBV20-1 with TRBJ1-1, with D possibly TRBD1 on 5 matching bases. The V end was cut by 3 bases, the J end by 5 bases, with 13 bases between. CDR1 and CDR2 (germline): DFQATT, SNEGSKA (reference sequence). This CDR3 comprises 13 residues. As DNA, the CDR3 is TGCAGTGCTAGGCGGGGCATGGGGACTGAAGCTTTCTTT. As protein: CSARRGMGTEAFF.

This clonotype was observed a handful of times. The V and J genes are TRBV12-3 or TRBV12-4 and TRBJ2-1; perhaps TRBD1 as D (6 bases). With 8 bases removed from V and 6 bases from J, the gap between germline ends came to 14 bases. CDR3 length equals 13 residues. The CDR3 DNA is TGTGCCAGCCGGACAGTTCTATTCAATGAGCAGTTCTTC. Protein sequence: CASRTVLFNEQFF.

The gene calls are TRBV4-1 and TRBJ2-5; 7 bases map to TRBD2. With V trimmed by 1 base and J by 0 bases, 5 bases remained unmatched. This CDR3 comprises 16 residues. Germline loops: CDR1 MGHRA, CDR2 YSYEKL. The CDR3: CASSQGQGGYQETQYF. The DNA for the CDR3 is TGCGCCAGCAGCCAAGGGCAGGGAGGGTACCAAGAGACCCAGTACTTC.

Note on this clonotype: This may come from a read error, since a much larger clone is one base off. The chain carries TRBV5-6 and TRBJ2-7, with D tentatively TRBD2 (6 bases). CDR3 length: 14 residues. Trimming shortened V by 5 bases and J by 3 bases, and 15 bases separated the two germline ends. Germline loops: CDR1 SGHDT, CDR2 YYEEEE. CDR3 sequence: CASSVTGRIYEQYF. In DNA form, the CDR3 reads TGTGCCAGCAGTGTCACCGGGAGAATCTACGAGCAGTACTTC.

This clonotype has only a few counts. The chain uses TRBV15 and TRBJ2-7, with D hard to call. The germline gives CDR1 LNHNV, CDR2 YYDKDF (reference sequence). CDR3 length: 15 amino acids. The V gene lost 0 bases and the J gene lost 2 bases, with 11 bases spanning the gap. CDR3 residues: CATSRDPGSTYEQYF. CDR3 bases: TGTGCCACCAGCAGAGATCCGGGCAGCACCTACGAGCAGTACTTC.

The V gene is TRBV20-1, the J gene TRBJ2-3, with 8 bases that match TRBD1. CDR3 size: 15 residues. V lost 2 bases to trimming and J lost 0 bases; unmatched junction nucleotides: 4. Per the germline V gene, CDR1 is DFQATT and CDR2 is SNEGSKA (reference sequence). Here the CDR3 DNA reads TGCAGTGCTAGAAAGAGGACAGGGAGCACAGATACGCAGTATTTT. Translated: CSARKRTGSTDTQYF.

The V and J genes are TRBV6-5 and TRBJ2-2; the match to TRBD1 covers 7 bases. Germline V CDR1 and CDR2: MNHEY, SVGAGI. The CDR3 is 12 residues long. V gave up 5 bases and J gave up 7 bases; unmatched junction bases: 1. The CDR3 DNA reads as TGTGCCAGCAGTCACAGGGGCGGGGAGCTGTTTTTT. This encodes CASSHRGGELFF.

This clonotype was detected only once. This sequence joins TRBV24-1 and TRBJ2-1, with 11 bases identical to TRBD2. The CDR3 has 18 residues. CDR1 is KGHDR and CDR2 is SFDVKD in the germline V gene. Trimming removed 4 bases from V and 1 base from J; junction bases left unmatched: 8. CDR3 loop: CATSEARLAGPSYNEQFF. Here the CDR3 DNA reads TGTGCCACCAGTGAAGCTAGACTAGCGGGACCGTCCTACAATGAGCAGTTCTTC.

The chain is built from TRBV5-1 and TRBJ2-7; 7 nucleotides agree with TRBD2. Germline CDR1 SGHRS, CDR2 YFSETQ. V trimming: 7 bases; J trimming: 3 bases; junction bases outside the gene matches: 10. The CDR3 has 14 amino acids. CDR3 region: CASQGEGRHYEQYF. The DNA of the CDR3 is TGCGCCAGCCAAGGGGAGGGGCGGCACTACGAGCAGTACTTC.

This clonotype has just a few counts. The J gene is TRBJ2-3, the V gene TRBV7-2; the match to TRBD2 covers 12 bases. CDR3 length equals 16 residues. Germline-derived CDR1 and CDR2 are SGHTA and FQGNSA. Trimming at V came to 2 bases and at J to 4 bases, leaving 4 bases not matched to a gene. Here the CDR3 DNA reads TGTGCCAGCAGCTTACTAGCGGGAGGGCCGCCAGATACGCAGTATTTT. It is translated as CASSLLAGGPPDTQYF.

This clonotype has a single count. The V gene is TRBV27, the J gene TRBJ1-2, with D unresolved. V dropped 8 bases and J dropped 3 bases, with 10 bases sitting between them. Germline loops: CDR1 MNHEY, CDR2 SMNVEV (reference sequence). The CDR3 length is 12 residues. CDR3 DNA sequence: TGTGCCAGCCGCAAAGAAGACTATGGCTACACCTTC. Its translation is CASRKEDYGYTF.

The CDR3 coding sequence is TGTGCCAGCAGTTGGGACAGGGGATATAATGGCTACACCTTC. This gives the protein CASSWDRGYNGYTF. The chain couples TRBV27 to TRBJ1-2, with TRBD1 matching over 10 bases. Germline CDR1 MNHEY, CDR2 SMNVEV (reference sequence). Trimming cost V 4 bases and J 6 bases; bases outside gene matches: 5. This CDR3 is 14 amino acids long.

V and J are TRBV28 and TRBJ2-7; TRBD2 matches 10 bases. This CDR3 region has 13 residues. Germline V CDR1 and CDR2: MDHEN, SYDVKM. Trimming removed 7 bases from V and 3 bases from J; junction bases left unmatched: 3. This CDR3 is CASIVAGGYEQYF. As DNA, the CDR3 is TGTGCCAGCATCGTAGCGGGAGGCTACGAGCAGTACTTC.

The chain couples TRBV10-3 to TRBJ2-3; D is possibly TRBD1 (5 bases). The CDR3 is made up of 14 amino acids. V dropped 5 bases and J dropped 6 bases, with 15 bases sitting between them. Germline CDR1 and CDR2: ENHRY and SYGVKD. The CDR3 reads CAISNTPGSDTQYF. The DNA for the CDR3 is TGTGCCATCAGTAACACGCCAGGGTCTGATACGCAGTATTTT.

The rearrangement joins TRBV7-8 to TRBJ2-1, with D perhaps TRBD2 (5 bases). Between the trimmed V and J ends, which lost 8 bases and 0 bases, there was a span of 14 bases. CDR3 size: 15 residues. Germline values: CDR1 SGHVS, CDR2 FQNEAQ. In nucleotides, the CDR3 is TGTGCCAGCGGTGACTACCTCAGCTCCTACAATGAGCAGTTCTTC. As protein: CASGDYLSSYNEQFF.

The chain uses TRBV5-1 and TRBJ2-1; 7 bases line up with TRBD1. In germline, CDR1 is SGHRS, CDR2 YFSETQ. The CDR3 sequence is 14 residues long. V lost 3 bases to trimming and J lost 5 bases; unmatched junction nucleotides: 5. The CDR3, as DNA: TGCGCCAGCAGCTACACCGGGACAGACAATGAGCAGTTCTTC. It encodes CASSYTGTDNEQFF.

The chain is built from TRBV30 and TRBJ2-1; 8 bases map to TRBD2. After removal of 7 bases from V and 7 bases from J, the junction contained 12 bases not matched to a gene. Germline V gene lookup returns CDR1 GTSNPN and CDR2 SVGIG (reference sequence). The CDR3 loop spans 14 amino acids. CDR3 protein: CAYAGTSPINEQFF. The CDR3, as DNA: TGTGCCTACGCCGGGACTAGTCCCATAAATGAGCAGTTCTTC.